This T cell receptor (beta chain) was documented in a study of shared clonotypes between healthy human individuals. Generated by immunoSEQ multiplex PCR, the TCRdb table keeps only in-frame clones and is missing some. The table lists almost 750,000 clones, 72% of them singletons. Germline values: CDR1 LNHNV, CDR2 YYDKDF (reference sequence). The CDR3 length is 14 residues. V was trimmed by 3 bases and J by 8 bases, leaving 13 bases between them. The clonotype was recovered from a woman aged 25 to 39 in good health. Sequencing was carried out using memory CD4+ T cells sorted from blood. Subset of the sample: CD45RA-negative fraction. The chain has TRBV15 and TRBJ1-4; TRBD1 might be the D (6 bases). The CDR3, as DNA: TGTGCCACCAGCAGCTGGGGGGCGAGGGAAAAACTGTTTTTT. It codes for CATSSWGAREKLFF.